The 26 T cell receptor beta chains presented below share a single source sample, sequenced in a study of Ad26.COV2.S vaccination and SARS-CoV-2 variants. Some clones are missing from TCRdb's copy, which holds only in-frame ones; the method was immunoSEQ multiplex PCR. The repertoire holds some 480,000 clones, roughly 89% seen once, with 13% in the top ten. Treatment reported: some 19 received Ad26.COV2.S at low or high dose, single or two shots; about 5 received placebo; per-sample allocation not given. Sampling was done on day 63 after the first vaccine or placebo injection. The sample consisted of peripheral blood, taken in a trial of Ad26.COV2.S vaccine versus placebo. All receptors come from a person between 18 and 59 years old who received the Ad26.COV2.S COVID-19 vaccine or a placebo.

The V gene is TRBV7-9, the J gene TRBJ2-3, with 10 bases lining up with TRBD2. Losses at the gene ends were 5 bases for V and 2 bases for J; bases not matched to a gene: 4. The CDR3 length is 15 residues. Germline V gene sequence: CDR1 SEHNR, CDR2 FQNEAQ (reference sequence). CDR3 in amino acids: CASSALAGATDTQYF. CDR3 DNA sequence: TGTGCCAGCAGCGCCCTAGCGGGAGCCACAGATACGCAGTATTTT.

This rearrangement joins TRBV19 to TRBJ2-1; 7 bases match TRBD2. Germline loops: CDR1 LNHDA, CDR2 SQIVND (reference sequence). Trimming took 6 bases from V and 5 from J; bases not matched to a gene: 13. The CDR3 consists of 16 residues. The CDR3 nucleotides read TGTGCCAGTAGGAACAAGCTGGGGGGGACCAACAATGAGCAGTTCTTC. Translating it yields CASRNKLGGTNNEQFF. Full variable domain (missing parts from reference TRBV19 and TRBJ2-1): DGGITQSPKYLFRKEGQNVTLSCEQNLNHDAMYWYRQDPGQGLRLIYYSQIVNDFQKGDIAEGYSVSREKKESFPLTVTSAQKNPTAFYLCASRNKLGGTNNEQFFGPGTRLTVL.

In regard to this clone: The same CDR3 can be traced to other DNA sequences in this sample. The CDR3 DNA sequence: TGTGCCAGCAGTCTGGACAGGGGAAATTCACCCCTCCACTTT. It encodes CASSLDRGNSPLHF. The V call is TRBV27, the J call TRBJ1-6, with TRBD1 identical over 9 bases. Germline CDR1 and CDR2: MNHEY and SMNVEV (reference sequence). The CDR3 has 14 residues. V lost 5 bases and J lost 7; bases outside the gene matches: 3.

This chain joins TRBV9 and TRBJ2-1, with 7 bases fitting TRBD2. The germline V gene encodes CDR1 SGDLS and CDR2 YYNGEE. The CDR3 sequence is 14 residues long. The J segment lost 7 bases and the V segment lost 0 bases, leaving 4 bases of the junction unmatched. The DNA of the CDR3 is TGTGCCAGCAGCGTAGTGGGAGGGTGGAATGAGCAGTTCTTC. As protein: CASSVVGGWNEQFF. The full variable domain, in which reference TRBV9 and TRBJ2-1 provide the parts outside the CDR3, is DSGVTQTPKHLITATGQRVTLRCSPRSGDLSVYWYQQSLDQGLQFLIQYYNGEERAKGNILERFSAQQFPDLHSELNLSSLELGDSALYFCASSVVGGWNEQFFGPGTRLTVL.

The chain couples TRBV20-1 to TRBJ2-7; D is unclear. V shed 3 bases and J shed 3 bases, with 9 bases lying between them. The CDR3 runs 12 residues. Germline CDR1 DFQATT, CDR2 SNEGSKA (reference sequence). The CDR3: CSASGSYYEQYF. DNA of the CDR3: TGCAGTGCTAGTGGCAGCTACTACGAGCAGTACTTC.

J is TRBJ1-5 and V is TRBV27, with TRBD1 matching 11 bases. This CDR3 has 16 residues. From germline, CDR1 is MNHEY and CDR2 SMNVEV (reference sequence). V trimming: 5 bases; J trimming: 4 bases; junction bases outside the gene matches: 7. CDR3 protein: CASSTRTGGVNQPQHF. In DNA, the CDR3 is TGTGCCAGCAGTACCCGGACAGGGGGCGTAAATCAGCCCCAGCATTTT.

The chain carries TRBV5-1 and TRBJ1-2; possible D gene TRBD1, 5 bases. The CDR3 extends over 14 amino acids. Trimming pared 0 bases from V and 7 bases from J, leaving 13 bases between. The germline V gene encodes CDR1 SGHRS and CDR2 YFSETQ. The CDR3 DNA is TGCGCCAGCAGCTTGGGGCAGGGCTTCCCTGGCTACACCTTC. It is translated as CASSLGQGFPGYTF.

The chain uses TRBV6-1 and TRBJ2-7; the D gene is possibly TRBD2 (6 bases). The germline gives CDR1 MNHNS, CDR2 SASEGT. This CDR3 has 15 amino acids. The V end was cut by 2 bases, the J end by 0 bases, with 11 bases between. CDR3 sequence (DNA): TGTGCCAGCAGTGAAACCGCGGGGCACTCCTACGAGCAGTACTTC. The encoded protein is CASSETAGHSYEQYF.

The chain has TRBV28 and TRBJ2-1; 7 nucleotides line up with TRBD2. J lost 13 bases, V lost 3 bases, and 12 bases had no gene match. The CDR3 loop spans 14 amino acids. The germline CDR1 and CDR2 sequences are MDHEN and SYDVKM. For the CDR3, the DNA is TGTGCCAGCAGTTTTGGGAGGGTAGCTCCTCGTCAGTTCTTC. Amino acids: CASSFGRVAPRQFF. Together with reference TRBV28 and TRBJ2-1, the CDR3 gives the full variable domain: DVKVTQSSRYLVKRTGEKVFLECVQDMDHENMFWYRQDPGLGLRLIYFSYDVKMKEKGDIPEGYSVSREKKERFSLILESASTNQTSMYLCASSFGRVAPRQFFGPGTRLTVL.

This clone was counted a few times. The chain has TRBV7-6 and TRBJ1-1, with 7 bases lining up with TRBD1. In germline, CDR1 is SGHVS, CDR2 FNYEAQ. The CDR3 extends over 15 amino acids. Trimming took 4 bases from V and 1 from J; bases not matched to a gene: 6. This CDR3 is CASSSRQGRNTEAFF. The CDR3 DNA is TGTGCCAGCAGCTCTCGACAGGGAAGGAACACTGAAGCTTTCTTT.

The chain has TRBV19 and TRBJ2-7, with D perhaps matching TRBD2 (5 bases). Germline V CDR1 and CDR2: LNHDA, SQIVND (reference sequence). V was cut by 5 bases and J by 0 bases, with 8 bases left in between. The CDR3 is 13 residues long. The DNA of the CDR3 is TGTGCCAGTAGTGAGGGCGGCTCCTACGAGCAGTACTTC. Amino acid sequence: CASSEGGSYEQYF.

The chain couples TRBV6-2 or TRBV6-3 to TRBJ2-1, with a tentative D call TRBD2 (6 bases). This CDR3 has 14 amino acids. Trimming left V 0 bases short and J 13 bases short, with 16 bases between. Germline lookup yields CDR1 MNHEY and CDR2 SVGEGT. DNA for the CDR3: TGTGCCAGCAGTTACTCCGGGACTCACGGAACACAGTTCTTC. Its protein product is CASSYSGTHGTQFF.

V usage is TRBV27 and J usage is TRBJ1-1; 7 nucleotides agree with TRBD1. The junction had 8 bases not matched to a gene; V was cut back by 3 bases and J by 10 bases. Germline V lookup: CDR1 MNHEY, CDR2 SMNVEV (reference sequence). This CDR3 spans 13 amino acids. This chain's CDR3 is CASSFRGGQSAFF. The CDR3 nucleotides read TGTGCCAGCAGTTTCCGGGGGGGACAGTCAGCTTTCTTT.

V and J are TRBV9 and TRBJ2-2, with TRBD1 identical over 7 bases. The CDR3 contains 14 residues. Germline lookup yields CDR1 SGDLS and CDR2 YYNGEE. V gave up 5 bases and J gave up 0 bases; unmatched junction bases: 1. The CDR3 sequence is CASSTGANTGELFF. CDR3 coding DNA: TGTGCCAGCAGTACAGGGGCGAACACCGGGGAGCTGTTTTTT. Complete variable domain (other parts from reference TRBV9 and TRBJ2-2): DSGVTQTPKHLITATGQRVTLRCSPRSGDLSVYWYQQSLDQGLQFLIQYYNGEERAKGNILERFSAQQFPDLHSELNLSSLELGDSALYFCASSTGANTGELFFGEGSRLTVL.

The chain is built from TRBV9 and TRBJ2-5, with D tentatively TRBD2 (5 bases). This CDR3 contains 12 residues. Trimming removed 2 bases from V and 5 bases from J, with 7 bases in between. Per germline, CDR1 SGDLS and CDR2 YYNGEE. This CDR3 reads CASSVTGETQYF. CDR3 in DNA: TGTGCCAGCAGCGTTACGGGGGAGACCCAGTACTTC. The whole variable domain, remainder taken from reference TRBV9 and TRBJ2-5, is DSGVTQTPKHLITATGQRVTLRCSPRSGDLSVYWYQQSLDQGLQFLIQYYNGEERAKGNILERFSAQQFPDLHSELNLSSLELGDSALYFCASSVTGETQYFGPGTRLLVL.

The chain combines TRBV7-2 with TRBJ1-2; D might be TRBD1 (6 bases). From germline, CDR1 is SGHTA and CDR2 FQGNSA. Trimming took off 2 bases at V and 1 base at J, with 11 bases between the two ends. The CDR3 covers 15 residues. The CDR3 protein is CASSLRGASNYGYTF. CDR3 in DNA: TGTGCCAGCAGCTTACGGGGGGCGAGTAACTATGGCTACACCTTC. The complete variable domain, with remaining parts taken from reference TRBV7-2 and TRBJ1-2, reads GAGVSQSPSNKVTEKGKDVELRCDPISGHTALYWYRQSLGQGLEFLIYFQGNSAPDKSGLPSDRFSAERTGGSVSTLTIQRTQQEDSAVYLCASSLRGASNYGYTFGSGTRLTVV.

The rearrangement links TRBV9 to TRBJ1-3; D may be TRBD1 (5 bases). This CDR3 comprises 14 residues. V lost 0 bases to trimming and J lost 5 bases, with 9 bases between them. Germline assignment: CDR1 SGDLS and CDR2 YYNGEE. DNA for the CDR3: TGTGCCAGCAGCGTAGCTCAGGGTCGAAACACCATATATTTT. Encoded protein: CASSVAQGRNTIYF.

The chain combines TRBV7-2 with TRBJ2-5; tentative D call: TRBD2 (6 bases). Germline values: CDR1 SGHTA, CDR2 FQGNSA. V was cut by 5 bases and J by 5 bases, with 9 bases left in between. This CDR3 is 12 amino acids long. CDR3 residues: CASSLGRETQYF. The CDR3 region has the DNA TGTGCCAGCAGCCTGGGGAGGGAGACCCAGTACTTC.

CDR3 sequence (DNA): TGTGCCAGTAGTATCTCCAGGGGGATGATTTACAATGAGCAGTTCTTC. The encoded protein is CASSISRGMIYNEQFF. The chain couples TRBV19 to TRBJ2-1, with 7 bases that match TRBD1. The CDR3 runs 16 residues. CDR1 LNHDA and CDR2 SQIVND come from the germline V gene (reference sequence). Trimming removed 3 bases from V and 4 bases from J; junction bases left unmatched: 9.

The chain employs TRBV3-1 (or the pseudogene TRBV3-2) and TRBJ1-2; TRBD1 is a possible D gene (6 bases). This CDR3 region has 14 residues. The germline V and J ends were trimmed by 1 base and 8 bases, with 14 bases remaining between them. Per the germline V gene, CDR1 is LGHDT and CDR2 is YNNKEL (reference sequence). In nucleotides, the CDR3 is TGTGCCAGCAGCCAAGTACCAGGGGTAGGAGGCTACACCTTC. Protein product: CASSQVPGVGGYTF.

The rearrangement joins TRBV30 to TRBJ2-1; D tentatively fits TRBD1 or TRBD2 (6 bases each). This CDR3 is 13 amino acids long. V was clipped by 2 bases and J by 12 bases, with 17 bases between them. Per the germline V gene, CDR1 is GTSNPN and CDR2 is SVGIG (reference sequence). The CDR3 loop reads CAWSMNNPGAQFF. The DNA for the CDR3 is TGTGCCTGGAGTATGAACAACCCGGGGGCGCAGTTCTTC.

The genes are TRBV4-2 and TRBJ2-7; D is ambiguous. CDR1 and CDR2 from the germline V gene are LGHNA and YNFKEQ. The CDR3 extends over 15 amino acids. The V and J ends lost 4 bases and 2 bases respectively, with 15 bases between them. The DNA of the CDR3 is TGTGCCAGCAGCCCTACAGTGGAAAGAACCTACGAGCAGTACTTC. Translated: CASSPTVERTYEQYF.

CDR3: CASSLVLSTSEQYF. The DNA of the CDR3 is TGTGCCAGCAGCTTAGTTCTTTCTACCTCCGAGCAGTACTTC. The V gene is TRBV7-9, the J gene TRBJ2-7; the D is unclear. The CDR3 is made up of 14 amino acids. The V gene's germline CDR1 is SEHNR and CDR2 FQNEAQ (reference sequence). V was clipped by 1 base and J by 6 bases, with 13 bases between them. Looking up the rest from reference TRBV7-9 and TRBJ2-7 gives the full variable domain: DTGVSQNPRHKITKRGQNVTFRCDPISEHNRLYWYRQTLGQGPEFLTYFQNEAQLEKSRLLSDRFSAERPKGSFSTLEIQRTEQGDSAMYLCASSLVLSTSEQYFGPGTRLTVT.

The chain recombines TRBV19 with TRBJ2-2; perhaps TRBD1 as D (6 bases). Germline lookup yields CDR1 LNHDA and CDR2 SQIVND (reference sequence). V was pared by 6 bases and J by 4 bases, with 18 bases between. The CDR3 contains 16 residues. The CDR3 region has the DNA TGTGCCAGTAGAGCAGCAGGGGTTGGGGGCACCGGGGAGCTGTTTTTT. Protein: CASRAAGVGGTGELFF.

The chain has TRBV9 and TRBJ2-2; 7 nucleotides line up with TRBD2. V lost 4 bases, J lost 6 bases, and 0 bases stayed unmatched. CDR3 length equals 12 residues. The germline gives CDR1 SGDLS, CDR2 YYNGEE. Here the CDR3 DNA reads TGTGCCAGCAGCCGGGGGGCCGGGGAGCTGTTTTTT. It is translated as CASSRGAGELFF.

This rearrangement joins TRBV7-9 to TRBJ1-1, with D perhaps TRBD1 (6 bases). V lost 2 bases to trimming and J lost 0 bases, with 10 bases between them. Germline CDR1 and CDR2: SEHNR and FQNEAQ (reference sequence). CDR3 length equals 15 residues. Written as DNA, the CDR3 is TGTGCCAGCAGCTTATCAGGGGCAATGAACACTGAAGCTTTCTTT. It translates to CASSLSGAMNTEAFF.